One sample yielded the 14 T cell receptor beta chains listed below, sequenced in a study of radiotherapy plus CTLA-4 blockade in lung cancer (dated by TCRdb to the late 2010s). Library generation was performed with the immunoSEQ multiplex PCR assay. Imported from immuneACCESS, the table was reduced by TCRdb to in-frame sequences with V and J called. These copies leave out some clones; in studies compared against another copy, an unresolved V gene accounts for under half, and the cause of the remainder is not known. This sample is represented by just over 14,000 clones; 70% to 85% of them were singletons. The top ten constitute roughly 50% of the sample. The specimen was peripheral blood, collected from a patient treated with radiotherapy plus ipilimumab. These receptors were taken from a human donor with non-small cell lung cancer whose response to radiotherapy plus ipilimumab could not be evaluated.

The chain has TRBV6-4 and TRBJ1-2; D might be TRBD1 (6 bases). Trimming stripped 6 bases from V and 4 bases from J, with 18 bases between. Germline CDR1 and CDR2: MRHNA and SNTAGT. The CDR3 totals 15 residues. This CDR3 reads CASRDHRVVAYGYTF. The DNA for the CDR3 is TGTGCCAGCAGGGACCACAGGGTTGTAGCCTATGGCTACACCTTC.

The CDR3 coding sequence is TGTGCCAGCAGCTTAGTAGGGGCCTCCACCTTC. This sequence encodes CASSLVGASTF. The V gene is TRBV7-2, the J gene TRBJ1-2, with a possible D match to TRBD1 (5 bases). Deletions cut 1 base from V and 13 bases from J, with 10 bases between. Germline lookup yields CDR1 SGHTA and CDR2 FQGNSA. This CDR3 is built from 11 residues. The entire variable domain, with the rest obtained from reference TRBV7-2 and TRBJ1-2, is as follows: GAGVSQSPSNKVTEKGKDVELRCDPISGHTALYWYRQSLGQGLEFLIYFQGNSAPDKSGLPSDRFSAERTGGSVSTLTIQRTQQEDSAVYLCASSLVGASTFGSGTRLTVV.

Here the CDR3 reads CASSRTGQEPNTEAFF. In nucleotides, the CDR3 is TGTGCCAGCTCACGTACGGGACAGGAACCGAACACTGAAGCTTTCTTT. The rearrangement joins TRBV18 to TRBJ1-1; 8 nucleotides line up with TRBD1. This CDR3 comprises 16 residues. The germline gives CDR1 KGHSH, CDR2 LQKENI. Trimming took 4 bases from V and 1 from J; bases not matched to a gene: 8.

This clone has a handful of counts. This sequence joins TRBV5-1 and TRBJ1-1; no clear D. CDR1 is SGHRS, CDR2 YFSETQ, per germline. The CDR3 consists of 15 residues. V gave up 0 bases and J gave up 8 bases, with 17 bases separating them. CDR3 bases: TGCGCCAGCAGCTTGGGTAAGGGAGAACCTCTGGAAGCTTTCTTT. Its protein is CASSLGKGEPLEAFF.

This chain joins TRBV5-8 and TRBJ1-2; 7 bases line up with TRBD1. With 4 bases clipped from V and 5 bases from J, the junction kept 11 bases outside the gene matches. The CDR3 covers 15 residues. Looked up from germline, CDR1 is SGHTS and CDR2 is YDEGEE. The CDR3 nucleotides are TGTGCCAGCAGCCTGAGGACAGGCCGGTCGTATGGCTACACCTTC. It yields the protein CASSLRTGRSYGYTF.

The chain carries TRBV6-5 and TRBJ2-7; 14 nucleotides align to TRBD2. CDR3 length: 14 residues. The V gene end was trimmed by 8 bases and the J gene end by 3 bases; junction bases not matched to a gene: 3. The germline V gene has CDR1 MNHEY and CDR2 SVGAGI. CDR3 sequence: CASGLAGGVYEQYF. The CDR3 bases are TGTGCCAGCGGACTAGCGGGGGGCGTCTACGAGCAGTACTTC.

As DNA, the CDR3 is TGTGCCAGTAGTAAAACAGGGGAAGGAACTGAAGCTTTCTTT. Translated, it gives CASSKTGEGTEAFF. The rearrangement joins TRBV19 to TRBJ1-1; 7 positions match TRBD1. The J segment lost 5 bases and the V segment lost 4 bases, leaving 7 bases of the junction unmatched. CDR3 length equals 14 residues. The V gene's germline CDR1 is LNHDA and CDR2 SQIVND (reference sequence). The full variable domain, completed using reference TRBV19 and TRBJ1-1, is DGGITQSPKYLFRKEGQNVTLSCEQNLNHDAMYWYRQDPGQGLRLIYYSQIVNDFQKGDIAEGYSVSREKKESFPLTVTSAQKNPTAFYLCASSKTGEGTEAFFGQGTRLTVV.

The chain joins TRBV7-2 to TRBJ2-6, with TRBD1 matching 8 bases. The V segment lost 5 bases and the J segment 1 base; nucleotides outside the gene matches: 7. The CDR3 is 17 residues long. Germline V gene lookup returns CDR1 SGHTA and CDR2 FQGNSA. CDR3: CASSLTGGTSGANVLTF. Written as DNA, the CDR3 is TGTGCCAGCAGCCTTACAGGGGGAACGTCTGGGGCCAACGTCCTGACTTTC.

Note on this clone: The same CDR3 also results from other DNA sequences found in this sample. The chain uses TRBV27 and TRBJ1-1; TRBD1 might be the D (5 bases). CDR1 MNHEY and CDR2 SMNVEV come from the germline V gene (reference sequence). CDR3 size: 14 residues. Trimming removed 6 bases from V and 1 base from J, with 12 bases in between. CDR3 nucleotide sequence: TGTGCCAGCAGCACCTCAGGGTGGAACACTGAAGCTTTCTTT. It encodes CASSTSGWNTEAFF.

V usage is TRBV27 and J usage is TRBJ1-5, with TRBD1 as a possible D gene (5 bases). CDR1 MNHEY and CDR2 SMNVEV come from the germline V gene (reference sequence). The CDR3 loop spans 15 amino acids. The ends were cut back, 3 bases at V and 0 bases at J, with 9 bases in the middle. In DNA form, the CDR3 reads TGTGCCAGCAGTTTTGCGGGGACTAGCAATCAGCCCCAGCATTTT. This codes for CASSFAGTSNQPQHF.

The chain is built from TRBV7-2 and TRBJ1-2, with 11 bases fitting TRBD1. The CDR3 consists of 15 residues. V gave up 5 bases and J gave up 7 bases; unmatched junction bases: 9. CDR1 SGHTA and CDR2 FQGNSA come from the germline V gene. CDR3 sequence (DNA): TGTGCCAGCAGCAGTCCGGACAGGGGGCGAGTTGGCTACACCTTC. Translating gives CASSSPDRGRVGYTF.

This clone has just one count. The chain combines TRBV6-5 with TRBJ2-1; no clear D. Germline loops: CDR1 MNHEY, CDR2 SVGAGI. This CDR3 spans 13 amino acids. V was pared by 5 bases and J by 4 bases, with 9 bases between. For the CDR3, the DNA is TGTGCCAGCAGTGATAGACTGTACAATGAGCAGTTCTTC. It yields the protein CASSDRLYNEQFF.

This chain uses TRBV30 with TRBJ2-1; D perhaps matches TRBD2 (5 bases). Deletions cut 1 base from V and 3 bases from J, with 10 bases between. The length of the CDR3 is 14 residues. CDR1 is GTSNPN and CDR2 is SVGIG in the germline V gene (reference sequence). The CDR3 DNA reads TGTGCCTGGAGTGAAGCGGCTAACTACAATGAGCAGTTCTTC. Translating gives CAWSEAANYNEQFF.

The V call is TRBV9, the J call TRBJ2-2, with a weak D call TRBD2 (7 bases). Trimming cost V 5 bases and J 3 bases, with 14 bases left between them. Germline CDR1 and CDR2: SGDLS and YYNGEE. This CDR3 comprises 15 residues. Here the CDR3 reads CASSIRGADTGELFF. CDR3 sequence (DNA): TGTGCCAGCAGTATACGGGGGGCTGACACCGGGGAGCTGTTTTTT. Combining the CDR3 with reference TRBV9 and TRBJ2-2 gives the whole variable domain DSGVTQTPKHLITATGQRVTLRCSPRSGDLSVYWYQQSLDQGLQFLIQYYNGEERAKGNILERFSAQQFPDLHSELNLSSLELGDSALYFCASSIRGADTGELFFGEGSRLTVL.